The 20 T cell receptor beta chains below were found in one sample sequenced in a study of cytomegalovirus exposure and HLA in healthy donors (dated by TCRdb to 2016 to 2017). Library method: the immunoSEQ multiplex PCR assay. This immuneACCESS table, as held by TCRdb, lists in-frame sequences with V and J called but not all clones. Of the missing ones, under half trace to an unresolved V gene in checked studies; the others have no known cause. This sample lists about 74,000 clones; about 95% were detected once. In total, the top ten clones hold around 1.9% of the sample. The material sequenced was PBMCs. Every receptor here comes from a young woman in good health and CMV-seropositive.

The rearrangement joins TRBV5-1 to TRBJ1-1; D unclear. The CDR3 loop spans 12 amino acids. Trimming left V 0 bases short and J 10 bases short, with 10 bases between. CDR1 and CDR2 from the germline V gene are SGHRS and YFSETQ. This chain's CDR3 is CASSLAGEGAFF. The CDR3 nucleotides read TGCGCCAGCAGCTTGGCCGGGGAGGGAGCTTTCTTT.

The chain joins TRBV4-2 to TRBJ1-2; 11 bases match TRBD1. The CDR3 runs to 16 residues. Trimming at V came to 3 bases and at J to 6 bases, leaving 9 bases not matched to a gene. Germline V gene lookup returns CDR1 LGHNA and CDR2 YNFKEQ. DNA of the CDR3: TGTGCCAGCAGCCAGGGAGGGGCGGACAGGGGGCATGGCTACACCTTC. This sequence encodes CASSQGGADRGHGYTF.

The gene calls are TRBV4-1 and TRBJ1-1; 9 bases are shared with TRBD1. This CDR3 has 17 amino acids. V gave up 6 bases and J gave up 4 bases; unmatched junction bases: 15. CDR1 and CDR2 from the germline V gene are MGHRA and YSYEKL. The CDR3 nucleotides read TGCGCCAGCAGGGACACCGACGGGGGACAGGGTACCACTGAAGCTTTCTTT. Protein sequence: CASRDTDGGQGTTEAFF.

The chain is built from TRBV14 and TRBJ2-3; no definite D call. CDR1 is SGHDN and CDR2 is FVKESK in the germline V gene. V was shortened by 8 bases and J by 5 bases, with 11 bases between the two germline ends. The CDR3 extends over 12 amino acids. DNA for the CDR3: TGTGCCAGCGATTTTTCCGGAGATACGCAGTATTTT. Translation gives CASDFSGDTQYF.

This rearrangement joins TRBV9 to TRBJ2-2, with 12 bases matching TRBD1. The V and J ends lost 1 base and 3 bases, in that order; junction bases with no gene match: 22. The germline V gene has CDR1 SGDLS and CDR2 YYNGEE. This CDR3 region has 23 residues. The CDR3 here is CASSVWVESVWDRGHRDTGELFF. In DNA form, the CDR3 reads TGTGCCAGCAGCGTATGGGTGGAGAGTGTCTGGGACAGGGGGCATCGGGACACCGGGGAGCTGTTTTTT.

This chain connects TRBV9 to TRBJ1-1; TRBD1 is a possible D gene (6 bases). V dropped 4 bases and J dropped 2 bases, with 18 bases sitting between them. The CDR3 is made up of 16 amino acids. CDR1 is SGDLS, CDR2 YYNGEE, per germline. Here the CDR3 reads CASSPTGTLSNTEAFF. Written as DNA, the CDR3 is TGTGCCAGCAGCCCAACCGGGACACTCTCAAACACTGAAGCTTTCTTT.

The chain couples TRBV2 to TRBJ2-5; 9 bases match TRBD1. The CDR3 has 18 residues. The germline CDR1 and CDR2 sequences are SNHLY and FYNNEI. CDR3 loop: CAWSLRGSAGTGQETQYF. CDR3 DNA sequence: TGTGCTTGGTCGCTCAGAGGCTCCGCCGGGACAGGGCAAGAGACCCAGTACTTC.

The chain carries TRBV7-9 and TRBJ1-2; TRBD1 is a possible D gene (5 bases). Germline CDR1 and CDR2: SEHNR and FQNEAQ (reference sequence). Trimming removed 1 base from V and 3 bases from J, with 12 bases in between. The CDR3 extends over 15 amino acids. The CDR3 DNA sequence: TGTGCCAGCAGCTTAGTGCAGGGAAGAGACTATGGCTACACCTTC. This codes for CASSLVQGRDYGYTF.

The chain uses TRBV7-9 and TRBJ1-3; D remains unclear. Trimming took off 5 bases at V and 0 bases at J, with 14 bases between the two ends. Germline CDR1 reads SEHNR; CDR2 reads FQNEAQ (reference sequence). The CDR3 loop spans 16 amino acids. The CDR3 loop reads CASSPRNHNSGNTIYF. The CDR3 bases are TGTGCCAGCAGCCCCCGTAACCACAACTCTGGAAACACCATATATTTT.

V usage is TRBV7-9 and J usage is TRBJ2-1, with 8 bases fitting TRBD1. The germline V gene encodes CDR1 SEHNR and CDR2 FQNEAQ (reference sequence). Losses at the gene ends were 5 bases for V and 8 bases for J; bases not matched to a gene: 14. The CDR3 runs 16 residues. CDR3 sequence: CASSRIDRGRGDEQFF. CDR3 coding DNA: TGTGCCAGCAGCCGAATAGACAGGGGAAGAGGGGATGAGCAGTTCTTC. Complete variable domain (other parts from reference TRBV7-9 and TRBJ2-1): DTGVSQNPRHKITKRGQNVTFRCDPISEHNRLYWYRQTLGQGPEFLTYFQNEAQLEKSRLLSDRFSAERPKGSFSTLEIQRTEQGDSAMYLCASSRIDRGRGDEQFFGPGTRLTVL.

The chain recombines TRBV19 with TRBJ2-1, with 12 bases that match TRBD2. The CDR3 consists of 17 residues. Germline values: CDR1 LNHDA, CDR2 SQIVND (reference sequence). V shed 4 bases and J 6 bases; nucleotides not matched to a gene: 10. Written as DNA, the CDR3 is TGTGCCAGTAGTACCTCGATACTAGCGGGAGGTCGCAATGAGCAGTTCTTC. Its translation is CASSTSILAGGRNEQFF.

The count of this clone is one. CDR3 in amino acids: CASGLGLAGEQYF. In DNA, the CDR3 is TGTGCTAGTGGTTTGGGCCTAGCGGGGGAGCAGTACTTC. J is TRBJ2-7 and V is TRBV12-5, with TRBD2 matching over 9 bases. The J segment lost 7 bases and the V segment lost 1 base, leaving 2 bases of the junction unmatched. The CDR3 is 13 residues long. Germline assignment: CDR1 LGHNT and CDR2 FRNRAP.

The CDR3 DNA reads TGTGCCAGCAGTGGGGGAGAAGTTATCCCCGGGGAGCTGTTTTTT. Translating gives CASSGGEVIPGELFF. The gene calls are TRBV2 and TRBJ2-2; TRBD2 might be the D (5 bases). The germline V gene encodes CDR1 SNHLY and CDR2 FYNNEI. CDR3 length equals 15 residues. Trimming pared 4 bases from V and 6 bases from J, leaving 15 bases between.

The chain combines TRBV19 with TRBJ2-1, with TRBD2 matching 13 bases. This CDR3 is 14 amino acids long. After removal of 5 bases from V and 7 bases from J, the junction contained 2 bases not matched to a gene. Germline loops: CDR1 LNHDA, CDR2 SQIVND (reference sequence). CDR3: CASSEGLAGNEQFF. For the CDR3, the DNA is TGTGCCAGTAGTGAGGGACTAGCGGGAAATGAGCAGTTCTTC.

This clone was picked up one time. The chain couples TRBV30 to TRBJ1-2; unclear D gene. CDR3 length: 13 amino acids. Germline assignment: CDR1 GTSNPN and CDR2 SVGIG (reference sequence). V gave up 4 bases and J gave up 3 bases, with 12 bases separating them. CDR3 DNA sequence: TGTGCCTGGACAGCGAGGGTTGACTATGGCTACACCTTC. Translating it yields CAWTARVDYGYTF.

The chain uses TRBV30 and TRBJ1-1; D is unclear. V was shortened by 1 base and J by 3 bases, with 21 bases between the two germline ends. The CDR3 consists of 17 residues. Germline V lookup: CDR1 GTSNPN, CDR2 SVGIG (reference sequence). CDR3 coding DNA: TGTGCCTGGAGTGCCCTCGGGGTTCCTACTACGGACACTGAAGCTTTCTTT. Residues: CAWSALGVPTTDTEAFF.

V is TRBV11-2 and J is TRBJ1-4; D is ambiguous. Trimming removed 1 base at V and 5 bases at J, with 8 bases between. The CDR3 spans 14 residues. The germline V gene encodes CDR1 SGHAT and CDR2 FQNNGV. CDR3 loop: CASSLAPSNEKLFF. CDR3 nucleotide sequence: TGTGCCAGCAGCTTAGCTCCGTCGAATGAAAAACTGTTTTTT.

This clone was seen once. The chain has TRBV6-1 and TRBJ1-2; D gene uncertain. There are 13 residues in the CDR3. Germline CDR1 MNHNS, CDR2 SASEGT. Trimming took off 2 bases at V and 7 bases at J, with 11 bases between the two ends. The CDR3 loop is CASSEQARSGYTF. The DNA of the CDR3 is TGTGCCAGCAGTGAACAGGCACGGTCTGGCTACACCTTC.

This chain uses TRBV27 with TRBJ1-4; 9 positions match TRBD1. Trimming took 5 bases from V and 7 from J; bases not matched to a gene: 8. This CDR3 contains 15 residues. The V gene's germline CDR1 is MNHEY and CDR2 SMNVEV (reference sequence). CDR3 bases: TGTGCCAGCAGTCCGGGACAGGGATTGGGTGAAAAACTGTTTTTT. It is translated as CASSPGQGLGEKLFF.

The rearrangement joins TRBV27 to TRBJ2-5; D gene uncertain. The CDR3 totals 13 residues. Germline lookup yields CDR1 MNHEY and CDR2 SMNVEV (reference sequence). V lost 1 base and J lost 2, with 5 bases in between. The DNA of the CDR3 is TGTGCCAGCAGTTTATGGCAGCAAGAGACCCAGTACTTC. It is translated as CASSLWQQETQYF.